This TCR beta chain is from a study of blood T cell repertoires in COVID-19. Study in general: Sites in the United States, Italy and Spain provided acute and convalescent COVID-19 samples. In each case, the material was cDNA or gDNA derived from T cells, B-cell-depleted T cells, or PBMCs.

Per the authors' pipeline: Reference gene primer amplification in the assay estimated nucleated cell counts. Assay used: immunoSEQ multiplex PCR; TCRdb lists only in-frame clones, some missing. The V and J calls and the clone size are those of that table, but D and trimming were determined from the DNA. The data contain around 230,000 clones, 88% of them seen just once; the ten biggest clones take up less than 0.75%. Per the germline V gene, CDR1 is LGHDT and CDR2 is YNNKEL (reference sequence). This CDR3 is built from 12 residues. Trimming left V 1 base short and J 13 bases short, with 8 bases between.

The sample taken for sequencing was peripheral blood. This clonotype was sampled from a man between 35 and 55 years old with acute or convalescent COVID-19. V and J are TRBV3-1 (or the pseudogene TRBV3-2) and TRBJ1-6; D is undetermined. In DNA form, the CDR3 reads TGTGCCAGCAGCCAAGCGGTGAGCCCCCTCCACTTT. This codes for CASSQAVSPLHF.